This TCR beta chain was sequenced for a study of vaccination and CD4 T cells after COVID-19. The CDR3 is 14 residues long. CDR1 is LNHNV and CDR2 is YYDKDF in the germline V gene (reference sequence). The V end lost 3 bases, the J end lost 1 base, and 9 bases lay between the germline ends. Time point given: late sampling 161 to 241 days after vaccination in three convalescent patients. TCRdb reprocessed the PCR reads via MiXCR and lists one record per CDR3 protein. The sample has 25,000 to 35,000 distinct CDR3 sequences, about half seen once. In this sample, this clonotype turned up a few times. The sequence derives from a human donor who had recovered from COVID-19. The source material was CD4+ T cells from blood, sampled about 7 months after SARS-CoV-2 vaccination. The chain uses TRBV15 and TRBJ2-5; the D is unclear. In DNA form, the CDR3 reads TGTGCCACCAGCAGTGGAGTCTCCCAAGAGACCCAGTACTTC. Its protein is CATSSGVSQETQYF.